This T cell receptor (beta chain) was retrieved from a study of beta chain features in type 1 diabetes. Study-wide findings and caveats: Possible PCR preference for shorter templates applied equally to patients and controls. Among all four CD4+ subsets, Type 1 diabetes patients had TCRB CDR3s that were moderately but significantly shorter. For patients, the naive, central memory and Treg TCRB repertoires appeared more alike than for healthy donors. Because the template was cDNA, high-expressing cells might be over-represented.

As for this clone: The antigen is unknown.

This CDR3 contains 15 residues. The ends were cut back, 5 bases at V and 7 bases at J, with 18 bases in the middle. The germline CDR1 and CDR2 sequences are MNHNY and SVGAGI (reference sequence). The whole isolated RNA underwent reverse transcription, so sequencing captured expressed TCRB transcripts. Mean read depth for naive, central memory and regulatory T cell samples was several million reads. TCRdb's copy holds only in-frame clones and misses some; the assay was immunoSEQ multiplex PCR. The repertoire holds more than 120,000 clones, with about 12% as singletons. The specimen sequenced was central memory CD4+ T cells from blood. This receptor was identified in a man aged 18 to 35 with type 1 diabetes. This sequence joins TRBV6-6 and TRBJ2-1; D uncertain. The CDR3 DNA is TGTGCCAGCAGTACCCCAGTACGAGTCATTAATGAGCAGTTCTTC. This gives the protein CASSTPVRVINEQFF.